The rows below give T cell receptor beta chains drawn from one sample of a study of T cells in Graves' hyperthyroidism and ophthalmopathy. TCRdb analysed the multiplex PCR reads with MiXCR anew, one entry per CDR3 protein. The sample lists a few hundred thousand distinct CDR3 sequences; around 15% were seen once. Sequenced material: blood. Receptor source: a woman aged 18-29 years with Graves' hyperthyroidism. Each CDR3 is given with its conserved first and last residue. A D gene is named only where the DNA matches it firmly. A row's size may be missing; if present it is once, few, many or a size class.

TRBJ2-4 | many | TRBV12-3/TRBV12-4 | TRBD1 | CASTPSGTGVAKNIQYF | TGTGCCAGCACCCCCTCCGGGACAGGGGTAGCCAAAAACATTCAGTACTTC
TRBJ1-1 | many | TRBV18 | - | CASSPMEGTEAFF | TGTGCCAGCTCACCGATGGAAGGCACTGAAGCTTTCTTT
TRBJ1-1 | - | TRBV5-5 | - | CASSLDDFSPMNTEAFF | TGTGCCAGCAGCTTGGACGACTTTAGCCCCATGAACACTGAAGCTTTCTTT
TRBJ2-7 | many | TRBV6-2/TRBV6-3 | - | CASSYSAVTYEQYF | TGTGCCAGCAGTTACTCGGCGGTAACCTACGAGCAGTACTTC
TRBJ1-1 | - | TRBV4-3 | - | CASSQDGGSTEAFF | TGCGCCAGCAGCCAAGATGGTGGGAGCACTGAAGCTTTCTTT
TRBJ1-1 | many | TRBV7-6 | TRBD1 | CASSSTGATFEAFF | TGTGCCAGCAGCTCGACAGGGGCCACCTTTGAAGCTTTCTTT
TRBJ2-3 | many | TRBV12-3/TRBV12-4 | - | CASSYTSTTDTQYF | TGTGCCAGCAGTTACACTAGCACCACAGATACGCAGTATTTT
TRBJ1-1 | many | TRBV20-1 | - | CSADVGWAEAFF | TGCAGTGCTGACGTGGGGTGGGCTGAAGCTTTCTTT
TRBJ1-2 | many | TRBV5-1 | TRBD1 | CASSSGTGTYGYTF | TGCGCCAGCTCCTCCGGGACAGGGACCTATGGCTACACCTTC
TRBJ1-4 | few | TRBV9 | - | CASSESPTNEKLFF | TGTGCCAGCAGCGAGAGCCCCACTAATGAAAAACTGTTTTTT
TRBJ1-4 | many | TRBV12-3/TRBV12-4 | - | CASSLRVDWGFNEKLFF | TGTGCCAGCAGTTTAAGGGTCGATTGGGGATTTAATGAAAAACTGTTTTTT
TRBJ2-7 | many | TRBV12-3/TRBV12-4 | - | CASSPGDSPYEQYF | TGTGCCAGCAGTCCGGGGGACAGCCCCTACGAGCAGTACTTC
TRBJ2-5 | many | TRBV28 | - | CASSSDSGQETQYF | TGTGCCAGCAGTTCGGACTCAGGGCAAGAGACCCAGTACTTC
TRBJ2-7 | few | TRBV14 | TRBD1 | CASSQDNRGLYEQYF | TGTGCCAGCAGCCAAGATAACAGGGGGCTCTACGAGCAGTACTTC
TRBJ2-5 | many | TRBV28 | TRBD2 | CASSQPASGKKTQYF | TGTGCCAGCAGCCAACCGGCTAGCGGGAAAAAGACCCAGTACTTC
TRBJ2-7 | few | TRBV20-1 | - | CSARVDVDSTYEQYF | TGCAGTGCTAGAGTTGATGTGGACTCCACCTACGAGCAGTACTTC
TRBJ1-5 | few | TRBV29-1 | TRBD1 | CSVRQGLDQPQHF | TGCAGCGTCCGACAGGGTTTGGATCAGCCCCAGCATTTT
TRBJ1-2 | many | TRBV14 | - | CASSQDQDYGYTF | TGTGCCAGCAGCCAAGATCAAGACTATGGCTACACCTTC
TRBJ1-2 | few | TRBV5-1 | - | CASSSPTGTDYGYTF | TGCGCCAGCAGCTCTCCGACAGGCACAGACTATGGCTACACCTTC
TRBJ1-5 | many | TRBV12-3/TRBV12-4 | - | CASSLGPNQPQHF | TGTGCCAGCAGTTTAGGCCCCAATCAGCCCCAGCATTTT
TRBJ2-7 | few | TRBV6-1 | TRBD1 | CASSEGQFYEQYF | TGTGCCAGCAGTGAGGGACAGTTCTACGAGCAGTACTTC
TRBJ1-1 | few | TRBV7-9 | - | CASSLVKGGDTEAFF | TGTGCCAGCAGCTTAGTAAAGGGTGGGGACACTGAAGCTTTCTTT
TRBJ1-1 | many | TRBV10-3 | - | CAISVDNTEAFF | TGTGCCATCAGCGTCGATAACACTGAAGCTTTCTTT
TRBJ1-6 | - | TRBV28 | TRBD1 | CASPLHRGNNSPLHF | TGTGCCAGCCCTCTCCACAGGGGAAATAATTCACCCCTCCACTTT
TRBJ2-1 | - | TRBV13 | TRBD2 | CASSPPPAGGFIEQFF | TGTGCCAGCAGCCCACCCCCAGCGGGAGGGTTCATTGAGCAGTTCTTC
TRBJ2-7 | many | TRBV7-6 | - | CASSLASGSFDEQYF | TGTGCCAGCAGCTTAGCTAGCGGTAGCTTCGACGAGCAGTACTTC
TRBJ2-5 | few | TRBV6-5 | - | CASSYPTGVQETQYF | TGTGCCAGCAGTTACCCGACGGGGGTCCAAGAGACCCAGTACTTC
TRBJ1-1 | - | TRBV7-6 | TRBD1 | CASSLGQVAEAFF | TGTGCCAGCAGCCTCGGACAGGTCGCTGAAGCTTTCTTT
TRBJ1-3 | few | TRBV20-1 | - | CSVSQGFGNTIYF | TGCAGTGTTTCCCAGGGATTCGGAAACACCATATATTTT
TRBJ2-1 | - | TRBV10-3 | - | CAISDGHRVDNEQFF | TGTGCCATCAGTGATGGCCACAGGGTGGACAATGAGCAGTTCTTC
TRBJ2-5 | few | TRBV2 | TRBD2 | CASRLAGGETQYF | TGTGCCAGCAGACTAGCGGGAGGAGAGACCCAGTACTTC
TRBJ2-1 | many | TRBV11-2 | TRBD2 | CASSLVVREVDNEQFF | TGTGCCAGCAGCTTAGTCGTGCGGGAGGTTGATAATGAGCAGTTCTTC
TRBJ2-5 | many | TRBV20-1 | TRBD2 | CSARVGSGGWWETQYF | TGCAGTGCTAGAGTTGGGTCGGGAGGGTGGTGGGAGACCCAGTACTTC
TRBJ2-3 | many | TRBV2 | - | CASGEGTDTQYF | TGTGCCAGCGGCGAGGGGACAGATACGCAGTATTTT
TRBJ2-3 | many | TRBV7-2 | TRBD2 | CASSLASGTTDTQYF | TGTGCCAGCAGCTTAGCTAGCGGGACGACAGATACGCAGTATTTT
TRBJ2-7 | many | TRBV7-2 | TRBD1 | CASSSFFGTGVHEQYF | TGTGCCAGCAGCTCATTTTTCGGGACAGGGGTCCACGAGCAGTACTTC
TRBJ2-7 | - | TRBV30 | TRBD1 | CAWSVRGQGYEQYF | TGTGCCTGGAGTGTTAGGGGACAGGGCTACGAGCAGTACTTC
TRBJ1-1 | once | TRBV30 | - | CAWSVQGGVGAFF | TGTGCCTGGAGTGTACAGGGTGGGGTTGGGGCTTTCTTT
TRBJ1-1 | - | TRBV6-1 | - | CASSLAKVGTEAFF | TGTGCCAGCAGTTTGGCTAAGGTGGGCACTGAAGCTTTCTTT